These 32 T cell receptor beta chains came from one sample sequenced in a study of blood T cells in healthy people across ages. Next came a second PCR, run for about 7 to 12 cycles, which used a sample-barcoded 5' primer along with a J-beta primer mix. MiXCR was run by TCRdb on the 5' RACE reads, yielding one entry per CDR3 protein. The sample has over 1,300,000 distinct CDR3 sequences, 45% to 70% seen once; the top ten hold 5.5% to 8%. The specimen was blood. These TCRs come from a man between 18 and 35 years old in good health.

The chain couples TRBV3-1 to TRBJ2-3, with 9 bases identical to TRBD2. Germline V gives CDR1 LGHDT, CDR2 YNNKEL (reference sequence). This CDR3 is built from 19 residues. With V trimmed by 3 bases and J by 1 base, 14 bases remained unmatched. The CDR3 bases are TGTGCCAGCAGCCAGGTTATTTCGGCGGGAGGGCCCGGCACAGATACGCAGTATTTT. Amino acids: CASSQVISAGGPGTDTQYF.

This CDR3 is CSAPDRGETYEQYF. The CDR3 DNA sequence: TGCAGTGCCCCAGACAGGGGGGAGACCTACGAGCAGTACTTC. The chain has TRBV20-1 and TRBJ2-7; TRBD1 matches at 9 bases. The CDR3 runs to 14 residues. Germline V gene data show CDR1 as DFQATT and CDR2 as SNEGSKA (reference sequence). V gave up 6 bases and J gave up 2 bases; unmatched junction bases: 8.

V and J are TRBV4-3 and TRBJ2-4; D is perhaps TRBD1 (6 bases). The end of the DNA fits TRBJ2-7 better, so the J call may be wrong. Germline CDR1 is LGHNA and CDR2 is YSLEER. The CDR3 is made up of 14 amino acids. For the CDR3, the DNA is TGCGCCAGCAGCCAAACAGGGTTCTCCTACGAGCAGTACTTC. Residues: CASSQTGFSYEQYF.

This sequence joins TRBV12-3 or TRBV12-4 and TRBJ2-3; 11 positions match TRBD2. V dropped 6 bases and J dropped 6; count of bases not matched to a gene: 8. The CDR3 sequence is 15 residues long. DNA of the CDR3: TGTGCCAGCAGACAACTAGCGGGGGTAGGGGATACGCAGTATTTT. Its translation is CASRQLAGVGDTQYF.

The rearrangement joins TRBV7-2 to TRBJ1-2; possibly TRBD1 for D (6 bases). The CDR3 totals 13 residues. In germline, CDR1 is SGHTA, CDR2 FQGNSA. V lost 5 bases and J 7 bases, leaving 14 bases between the germline ends. The CDR3 sequence is CASSASQGGGYTF. DNA of the CDR3: TGTGCCAGCAGCGCATCACAGGGCGGTGGCTACACCTTC.

This clonotype was detected only a few times. This sequence joins TRBV6-1 and TRBJ1-4, with D uncertain. This CDR3 is built from 14 residues. With 5 bases removed from V and 8 bases from J, the gap between germline ends came to 15 bases. Per germline, CDR1 MNHNS and CDR2 SASEGT. This CDR3 is CASSSKSLEEKLFF. In nucleotides, the CDR3 is TGTGCCAGCAGTTCTAAGAGCCTGGAGGAAAAACTGTTTTTT.

The DNA of the CDR3 is TGTGCCAGCAGCTTTGCTAGCGCGAGGGCCTACGAGCAGTACTTC. The encoded protein is CASSFASARAYEQYF. The V call is TRBV7-8, the J call TRBJ2-7; weak D call: TRBD2 (6 bases). This CDR3 spans 15 amino acids. Germline CDR1 is SGHVS and CDR2 is FQNEAQ. Trimming removed 3 bases at V and 2 bases at J, with 14 bases between. The whole variable domain, remainder taken from reference TRBV7-8 and TRBJ2-7, is GAGVSQSPRYKVAKRGQDVALRCDPISGHVSLFWYQQALGQGPEFLTYFQNEAQLDKSGLPSDRFFAERPEGSVSTLKIQRTQQEDSAVYLCASSFASARAYEQYFGPGTRLTVT.

This clonotype was seen only a few times. The V call is TRBV2, the J call TRBJ1-1; a weak D match, TRBD1 (5 bases). Germline CDR1 reads SNHLY; CDR2 reads FYNNEI. The CDR3 loop spans 15 amino acids. V gave up 1 base and J gave up 0 bases, with 9 bases separating them. This CDR3 reads CASSEGQGLNTEAFF. The CDR3 DNA follows: TGTGCCAGCAGTGAAGGTCAGGGCTTGAACACTGAAGCTTTCTTT.

This clonotype was counted a few times. V gene TRBV14 combines with J gene TRBJ1-1; D ambiguous. This CDR3 spans 14 amino acids. CDR1 is SGHDN and CDR2 is FVKESK in the germline V gene. V lost 4 bases to trimming and J lost 5 bases, with 14 bases between them. CDR3 bases: TGTGCCAGCAGCCGAGGGCGCACTTATACTGAAGCTTTCTTT. Protein sequence: CASSRGRTYTEAFF.

The chain recombines TRBV6-1 with TRBJ2-7, with TRBD2 matching over 13 bases. The CDR3 totals 16 residues. Per the germline V gene, CDR1 is MNHNS and CDR2 is SASEGT. Losses at the gene ends were 6 bases for V and 2 bases for J; bases not matched to a gene: 7. This chain's CDR3 is CASRPLAGGPTYEQYF. The CDR3 region has the DNA TGTGCCAGCAGACCACTAGCGGGAGGGCCCACCTACGAGCAGTACTTC.

The table lists this clonotype with a few counts. CDR3 amino acids: CASSQERIGGYEQYF. In DNA form, the CDR3 reads TGCGCCAGCAGCCAAGAACGGATTGGAGGATACGAGCAGTACTTC. The gene calls are TRBV4-3 and TRBJ2-7, with D perhaps matching TRBD2 (5 bases). The CDR3 runs to 15 residues. Trimming left V 0 bases short and J 4 bases short, with 13 bases between. Germline V lookup: CDR1 LGHNA, CDR2 YSLEER.

V and J are TRBV7-8 and TRBJ1-1; D gene uncertain. Germline loops: CDR1 SGHVS, CDR2 FQNEAQ. CDR3 size: 17 residues. The V gene lost 0 bases and the J gene lost 1 base, with 15 bases spanning the gap. Here the CDR3 reads CASSLARLYGENTEAFF. The CDR3 nucleotides read TGTGCCAGCAGCTTAGCGAGATTATACGGGGAGAACACTGAAGCTTTCTTT.

The V call is TRBV7-9, the J call TRBJ2-5; D gene uncertain. CDR1 SEHNR and CDR2 FQNEAQ come from the germline V gene (reference sequence). The V gene lost 2 bases and the J gene lost 5 bases, with 15 bases spanning the gap. The CDR3 is made up of 15 amino acids. The chain's CDR3 is CASSLRLREGETQYF. CDR3 DNA: TGTGCCAGCAGCTTAAGGCTCCGAGAAGGGGAGACCCAGTACTTC.

The chain recombines TRBV29-1 with TRBJ2-7; 11 bases align to TRBD2. CDR1 and CDR2 from the germline V gene are SQVTM and ANQGSEA. The V segment lost 4 bases and the J segment 4 bases; nucleotides outside the gene matches: 3. The CDR3 is made up of 13 amino acids. The CDR3 is CSVVAGGRYEQYF. CDR3 DNA sequence: TGCAGCGTTGTAGCGGGGGGGCGATACGAGCAGTACTTC.

The sample holds a few counts of this clonotype. The gene calls are TRBV4-1 and TRBJ2-3; 9 bases are shared with TRBD2. With 1 base clipped from V and 5 bases from J, the junction kept 10 bases outside the gene matches. CDR3 size: 17 residues. The germline CDR1 and CDR2 sequences are MGHRA and YSYEKL. CDR3: CASSQVALSTSGDTQYF. The CDR3 DNA sequence: TGCGCCAGCAGCCAAGTGGCCCTATCGACTAGCGGAGATACGCAGTATTTT.

CDR3 loop: CASSYSNTDRDYEQYF. The CDR3 bases are TGTGCCAGCAGTTACTCGAATACCGACAGGGACTACGAGCAGTACTTC. The V gene is TRBV6-2 or TRBV6-3, the J gene TRBJ2-7, with 7 bases aligning to TRBD1. CDR3 length: 16 residues. The ends lost 0 bases at V and 3 bases at J; junction bases unmatched: 8. The germline gives CDR1 MNHEY, CDR2 SVGEGT.

This clonotype was seen more than once but under ten times. The chain joins TRBV7-2 to TRBJ2-7; 10 nucleotides match TRBD2. V shed 1 base, J shed 1 base, and the junction held 4 bases outside the gene matches. The CDR3 runs to 16 residues. The germline gives CDR1 SGHTA, CDR2 FQGNSA. The CDR3 DNA reads as TGTGCCAGCAGCTTAGGACAACTAGCGGGATCCTACGAGCAGTACTTC. Translated: CASSLGQLAGSYEQYF.

This clonotype was detected a few times. The rearrangement links TRBV10-3 to TRBJ2-3, with TRBD2 identical over 7 bases. Germline lookup yields CDR1 ENHRY and CDR2 SYGVKD. The V segment lost 5 bases and the J segment 2 bases; nucleotides outside the gene matches: 1. The CDR3 covers 13 residues. The CDR3 reads CAISREDTDTQYF. CDR3 DNA: TGTGCCATCAGTCGGGAGGACACAGATACGCAGTATTTT.

This clonotype was seen a few times. The CDR3 is CASSQGMTYGYTF. Here the CDR3 DNA reads TGTGCCAGCAGCCAAGGGATGACTTATGGCTACACCTTC. The chain is built from TRBV3-1 and TRBJ1-2, with unresolved D. Germline CDR1 LGHDT, CDR2 YNNKEL (reference sequence). Trimming shortened V by 1 base and J by 5 bases, and 8 bases separated the two germline ends. The CDR3 extends over 13 amino acids.

About this clonotype itself: A much larger clonotype is one base distant, so this may be a read error. The V gene is TRBV29-1, the J gene TRBJ2-7; TRBD2 is a possible D gene (6 bases). CDR3 length: 11 residues. Trimming pared 4 bases from V and 6 bases from J, leaving 10 bases between. In germline, CDR1 is SQVTM, CDR2 ANQGSEA. CDR3 sequence reads: CSVGRRGEQYF. In nucleotides, the CDR3 is TGCAGCGTTGGACGGCGGGGCGAGCAGTACTTC.

This chain joins TRBV7-2 and TRBJ1-4; TRBD1 aligns across 10 bases. There are 16 residues in the CDR3. Germline assignment: CDR1 SGHTA and CDR2 FQGNSA. The V and J ends lost 4 bases and 1 base, in that order; junction bases with no gene match: 3. The CDR3 here is CASSSGQGRTNEKLFF. In DNA, the CDR3 is TGTGCCAGCAGCTCGGGACAGGGGAGAACTAATGAAAAACTGTTTTTT.

This clonotype turned up a few times. This rearrangement joins TRBV20-1 to TRBJ2-4; 14 bases line up with TRBD2. The J call may be mistaken, given a closer DNA end match to TRBJ2-7. Per germline, CDR1 DFQATT and CDR2 SNEGSKA (reference sequence). The CDR3 has 13 amino acids. CDR3 protein: CSATGLAGVEQYF. The CDR3 coding sequence is TGCAGTGCCACGGGACTAGCGGGAGTCGAGCAGTACTTC.

This clonotype was counted between two and nine times. The V gene is TRBV29-1, the J gene TRBJ2-4; weak D call: TRBD2 (6 bases). Trimming left V 7 bases short and J 13 bases short, with 17 bases between. Germline-derived CDR1 and CDR2 are SQVTM and ANQGSEA. The CDR3 is 11 amino acids. CDR3 protein: CSAGDLGEQYF. In DNA form, the CDR3 reads TGCAGCGCCGGGGACTTGGGGGAGCAGTACTTC.

This clonotype has just a few counts. The chain carries TRBV20-1 and TRBJ2-7, with D hard to call. Trimming removed 2 bases at V and 0 bases at J, with 11 bases between. Germline V CDR1 and CDR2: DFQATT, SNEGSKA (reference sequence). This CDR3 is 14 amino acids long. CDR3 bases: TGCAGTGCTAGATCTAGACTTATCTCCTACGAGCAGTACTTC. As protein: CSARSRLISYEQYF.

The chain combines TRBV7-9 with TRBJ2-7; D is possibly TRBD1 (5 bases). Trimming cost V 2 bases and J 3 bases, with 8 bases left between them. The CDR3 is 13 residues long. Per germline, CDR1 SEHNR and CDR2 FQNEAQ (reference sequence). The CDR3 sequence: CASSLKGFYEQYF. The DNA for the CDR3 is TGTGCCAGCAGCTTAAAGGGGTTCTACGAGCAGTACTTC.

V gene TRBV29-1 combines with J gene TRBJ2-1; TRBD2 agrees at 13 bases. V shed 4 bases and J 4 bases; nucleotides not matched to a gene: 7. This CDR3 has 16 amino acids. Germline V gives CDR1 SQVTM, CDR2 ANQGSEA. This CDR3 is CSVVGTSGTLYNEQFF. The CDR3 nucleotides read TGCAGCGTTGTAGGGACTAGCGGGACCTTATACAATGAGCAGTTCTTC.

This chain connects TRBV6-6 to TRBJ2-4; possible D gene TRBD2, 5 bases. The DNA end is more similar to TRBJ2-5, so the J call may be wrong. The CDR3 loop spans 14 amino acids. Germline V lookup: CDR1 MNHNY, CDR2 SVGAGI (reference sequence). The CDR3 DNA is TGTGCCAGCAGTGATGAAGGGAGCCAAGAGACCCAGTACTTC. It codes for CASSDEGSQETQYF.

This chain's CDR3 is CASSPRGYDTEAFF. Written as DNA, the CDR3 is TGTGCCAGCAGCCCCAGGGGGTATGACACTGAAGCTTTCTTT. The J gene is TRBJ1-1, the V gene TRBV3-1; 7 nucleotides match TRBD1. J was trimmed by 3 bases and V by 4 bases; bases with no gene match: 5. Germline V gene lookup returns CDR1 LGHDT and CDR2 YNNKEL (reference sequence). This CDR3 has 14 amino acids.

J is TRBJ2-5 and V is TRBV20-1; 8 bases align to TRBD1. The CDR3 has 16 residues. Germline V CDR1 and CDR2: DFQATT, SNEGSKA (reference sequence). J was trimmed by 11 bases and V by 5 bases; bases with no gene match: 22. CDR3 in amino acids: CSAPKVGGQADNEQYF. CDR3 DNA sequence: TGCAGTGCTCCCAAAGTGGGGGGACAGGCGGACAATGAGCAGTACTTC.

J is TRBJ2-1 and V is TRBV12-5; possible D gene TRBD2, 7 bases. The CDR3 length is 16 residues. CDR1 and CDR2 (germline): LGHNT, FRNRAP. V lost 0 bases, J lost 3 bases, and 12 bases lay in between. The CDR3, as DNA: TGTGCTAGTGGTTTGGTACGGGGGGCAGTCTACAATGAGCAGTTCTTC. This translates into CASGLVRGAVYNEQFF.

This rearrangement joins TRBV27 to TRBJ2-3; D remains ambiguous. This CDR3 comprises 12 residues. Germline V CDR1 and CDR2: MNHEY, SMNVEV (reference sequence). Trimming took off 5 bases at V and 6 bases at J, with 9 bases between the two ends. DNA of the CDR3: TGTGCCAGCAGTACTAACGGGGATACGCAGTATTTT. Residues: CASSTNGDTQYF.

The V and J genes are TRBV29-1 and TRBJ1-2, with D unresolved. Germline CDR1 is SQVTM and CDR2 is ANQGSEA. V was trimmed by 7 bases and J by 7 bases, leaving 19 bases between them. The CDR3 runs to 13 residues. In nucleotides, the CDR3 is TGCAGCGGTGCCCTAAGGGAAGTTGGTGGCTACACCTTC. This codes for CSGALREVGGYTF.